This T cell receptor (beta chain) is from a study of T cell repertoires in cytomegalovirus infection. About the research overall: Public TCR beta signature analysis indicated the presence of both CMV infection and matching HLA type. Study findings and constraints: The response measured ex vivo was dominated by TCR beta clonotypes (HLA-C-restricted and CMV-specific).

Using its own MiXCR run on the reads, TCRdb lists one record per CDR3 protein. The sample gives about 920,000 distinct CDR3 sequences, roughly 31% of which show up once; roughly 13% is in the top ten. Concerning this clonotype: Its antigen remains unidentified.

This receptor was identified in a human donor in good health (CMV status not recorded). Some clones in this sample may be carry-over from other donors' samples. The sample consisted of cultured CD8+ T cells from PBMCs, taken from culture after CMV antigen stimulation.

The CDR3 nucleotides are TGTGCCATCAGTGAGGGTAGCGTCCGTGAGCAGTTCTTC. This codes for CAISEGSVREQFF. The J gene is TRBJ2-1, the V gene TRBV10-3; TRBD2 might be the D (5 bases). With 2 bases removed from V and 9 bases from J, the gap between germline ends came to 11 bases. The CDR3 extends over 13 amino acids. Germline CDR1 reads ENHRY; CDR2 reads SYGVKD.